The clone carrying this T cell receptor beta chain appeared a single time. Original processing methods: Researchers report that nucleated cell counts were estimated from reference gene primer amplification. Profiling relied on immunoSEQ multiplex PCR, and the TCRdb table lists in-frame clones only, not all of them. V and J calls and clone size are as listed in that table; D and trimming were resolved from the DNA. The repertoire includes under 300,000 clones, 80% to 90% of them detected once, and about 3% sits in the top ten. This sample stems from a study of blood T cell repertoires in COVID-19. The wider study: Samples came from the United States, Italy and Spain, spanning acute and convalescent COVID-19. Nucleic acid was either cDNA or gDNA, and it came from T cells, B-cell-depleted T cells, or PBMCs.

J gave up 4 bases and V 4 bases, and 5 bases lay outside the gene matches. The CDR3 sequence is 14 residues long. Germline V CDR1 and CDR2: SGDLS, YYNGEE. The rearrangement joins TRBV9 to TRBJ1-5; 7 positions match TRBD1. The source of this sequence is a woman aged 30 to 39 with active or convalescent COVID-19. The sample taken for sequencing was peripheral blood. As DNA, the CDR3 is TGTGCCAGCAGCCAAGGGGGCCAAAATCAGCCCCAGCATTTT. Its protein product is CASSQGGQNQPQHF.